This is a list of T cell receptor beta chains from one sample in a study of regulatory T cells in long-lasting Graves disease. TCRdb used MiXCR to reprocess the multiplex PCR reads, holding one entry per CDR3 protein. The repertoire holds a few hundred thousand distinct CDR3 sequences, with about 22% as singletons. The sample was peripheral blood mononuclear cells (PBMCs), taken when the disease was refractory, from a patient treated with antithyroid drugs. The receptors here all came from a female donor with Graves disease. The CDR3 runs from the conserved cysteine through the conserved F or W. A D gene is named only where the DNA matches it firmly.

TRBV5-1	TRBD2	CASSSQLAGGPWIGRPIYEQYF
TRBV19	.	CASSISPYEQYF
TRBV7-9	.	CASSARDFYTDTQYF
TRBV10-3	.	CAISDGAMAEAFF
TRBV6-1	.	CASRLTDEKLFF
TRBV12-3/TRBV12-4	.	CASSSQASYERYF
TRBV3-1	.	CASSQDMYDFGEQYF
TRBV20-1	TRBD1	CSAPSGGAAWAFF
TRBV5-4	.	CASSSNHLGAANTGELFF
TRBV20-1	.	CSAGRGRDTGELFF
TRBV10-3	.	CAISNNGDWGETQYF
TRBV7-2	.	CASSPQIMNTEAFF
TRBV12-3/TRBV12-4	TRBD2	CASSTPRTSGYTGELFF
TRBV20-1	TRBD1	CSAQLWDRKLLNYGYTF
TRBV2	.	CAANRDGGNSPLHF
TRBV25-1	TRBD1	CASSKTGTGNSPLHF
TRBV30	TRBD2	CAWSVQRTSGRPDTQYF
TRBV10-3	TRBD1	CAISESRDRGYEQYF
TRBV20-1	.	CSASILGGSGSWGYTF
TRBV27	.	CASTRPGASYEQYF
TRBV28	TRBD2	CAAGGLAGAGELFF
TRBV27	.	CASSNSLQQYF
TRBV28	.	CASSSPSSGANVLTF
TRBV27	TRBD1	CASSPTGFYGPQHF
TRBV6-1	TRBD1	CASRPQTGGGSNQPQHF